This T cell receptor (beta chain) emerged from a study of vaccination and CD4 T cells after COVID-19. Comment on this clonotype: Its antigen is not identified.

Each CDR3 protein gets one entry after TCRdb re-called the PCR reads with MiXCR. The table shows 20,000 to 25,000 distinct CDR3 sequences, with less than 75% occurring only once. This CDR3 has 11 amino acids. In germline, CDR1 is SQVTM, CDR2 ANQGSEA. V was trimmed by 1 base and J by 2 bases, leaving 2 bases between them. General study results and limits: Rising from 21 to 38, the median of SARS-CoV-2-reactive clonotypes did not change significantly.

The clonotype was recovered from a human donor who had recovered from COVID-19. The chain couples TRBV29-1 to TRBJ2-5; D is uncertain. Material: CD4+ T cells from blood, obtained before SARS-CoV-2 vaccination. CDR3 sequence (DNA): TGCAGCGTTGAAGGGCAAGAGACCCAGTACTTC. Its protein is CSVEGQETQYF.